What follows describes a single T cell receptor (beta chain). Its matching antigen is unknown. This specimen belongs to a study of T cells in Graves' hyperthyroidism and ophthalmopathy. Patients were excluded because of uncontrolled infection, other autoimmune disease, pregnancy or lactation. Thyroid ultrasound and orbital computed tomography, with clinical symptoms and serum thyroxine and TRAb, informed diagnoses. Study-wide points: The model's output predicted ophthalmopathy at a median of 6.5 months prior to onset.

CDR1 DFQATT and CDR2 SNEGSKA come from the germline V gene (reference sequence). Trimming took off 2 bases at V and 4 bases at J, with 12 bases between the two ends. The CDR3 sequence is 13 residues long. The source material, RNA transcripts, was used to amplify TCR beta CDR3 regions. Researchers ran a first-round RT-PCR on the TCR CDR3 using the HTBI primer set. Via MiXCR, TCRdb re-called the multiplex PCR reads, giving one row per CDR3 protein. The repertoire holds under 400,000 distinct CDR3 sequences, with over 12% as singletons. The sample consisted of blood. This chain links TRBV20-1 with TRBJ2-7; the D is unclear. The receptor comes from an older woman with Graves' ophthalmopathy. The CDR3, as DNA: TGCAGTGCTAGAATGTGGGGTCGGTACGAGCAGTACTTC. This sequence encodes CSARMWGRYEQYF.